One sample yielded the 10 T cell receptor beta chains listed below, sequenced in a study of CD8+CD57+ T cells in acquired aplastic anemia. Template material for TCR beta VDJ and CDR3 profiling consisted of genomic DNA. TCRdb called the reads again in MiXCR, with one record for every CDR3 protein. Among about 190,000 distinct CDR3 sequences listed, roughly 56% were seen once. Sequencing was carried out using sorted CD4+, CD8+, or CD8+CD57+ T cells (not recorded which) from PBMCs. The source is a human donor in good health, serving as a control.

In its sample, this clonotype was seen many times. The rearrangement joins TRBV6-5 to TRBJ1-2; a weak D match, TRBD1 (5 bases). Germline assignment: CDR1 MNHEY and CDR2 SVGAGI. CDR3 size: 13 residues. The V end lost 4 bases, the J end lost 4 bases, and 10 bases lay between the germline ends. The CDR3 reads CASSSGTTYGYTF. The CDR3 DNA reads as TGTGCCAGCAGTTCGGGGACGACCTATGGCTACACCTTC.

This clonotype was detected a few times. This chain uses TRBV4-1 with TRBJ2-1; D uncertain. The germline V gene has CDR1 MGHRA and CDR2 YSYEKL. This CDR3 contains 14 residues. The V end lost 0 bases, the J end lost 2 bases, and 5 bases lay between the germline ends. The CDR3 DNA reads TGCGCCAGCAGCCAAGATCCCCCCTACAATGAGCAGTTCTTC. Its translation is CASSQDPPYNEQFF.

J is TRBJ2-5 and V is TRBV19; either TRBD1 or TRBD2 may fit D (6 bases each). CDR1 and CDR2 from the germline V gene are LNHDA and SQIVND (reference sequence). V was trimmed by 3 bases and J by 9 bases, leaving 17 bases between them. This CDR3 is built from 14 residues. CDR3 amino acids: CASSMAGHLQPQYF. CDR3 bases: TGTGCCAGTAGTATGGCGGGACACCTCCAGCCCCAGTACTTC. Filled out from reference TRBV19 and TRBJ2-5, the complete variable domain reads DGGITQSPKYLFRKEGQNVTLSCEQNLNHDAMYWYRQDPGQGLRLIYYSQIVNDFQKGDIAEGYSVSREKKESFPLTVTSAQKNPTAFYLCASSMAGHLQPQYFGPGTRLLVL.

J is TRBJ1-5 and V is TRBV10-3; 9 bases fit TRBD1. The junction had 4 bases not matched to a gene; V was cut back by 6 bases and J by 7 bases. CDR1 is ENHRY and CDR2 is SYGVKD in the germline V gene. CDR3 length: 13 amino acids. In nucleotides, the CDR3 is TGTGCCATCAGCGACGGACAGGGGCAGCCCCAGCATTTT. Amino acid sequence: CAISDGQGQPQHF.

On this clonotype: A read error may be the cause here, since a much bigger clone is one base away. Lacking the conserved final phenylalanine or tryptophan, this CDR3 likely reflects a read error. J is TRBJ1-2 and V is TRBV12-3 or TRBV12-4; 7 bases agree with TRBD1. There are 15 residues in the CDR3. V dropped 5 bases and J dropped 1; count of bases not matched to a gene: 7. CDR3 protein: CASSKTGRLNYGYTL. CDR3 bases: TGTGCCAGCAGTAAGACAGGGAGGCTTAACTATGGCTACACCTTA.

The V and J genes are TRBV9 and TRBJ2-1; 10 bases fit TRBD2. Germline V gene lookup returns CDR1 SGDLS and CDR2 YYNGEE. V dropped 7 bases and J dropped 10; count of bases not matched to a gene: 2. The CDR3 loop spans 11 amino acids. The CDR3 sequence: CASDSGGEQFF. CDR3 nucleotides: TGTGCCAGCGATAGCGGGGGGGAGCAGTTCTTC.

The chain combines TRBV2 with TRBJ2-7; TRBD1 matches 8 bases. Trimming at V came to 5 bases and at J to 2 bases, leaving 8 bases not matched to a gene. The CDR3 sequence is 15 residues long. The germline CDR1 and CDR2 sequences are SNHLY and FYNNEI. CDR3 sequence (DNA): TGTGCCAGCAGTCCAGAGACAGGGGCGACCTACGAGCAGTACTTC. This sequence encodes CASSPETGATYEQYF.

The chain uses TRBV6-6 and TRBJ1-6; TRBD1 matches at 11 bases. The CDR3 runs to 16 residues. Germline V gene data show CDR1 as MNHNY and CDR2 as SVGAGI (reference sequence). V shed 5 bases, J shed 9 bases, and the junction held 9 bases outside the gene matches. The CDR3: CASSPGQGDFVSPLHF. In DNA, the CDR3 is TGTGCCAGCAGTCCGGGACAGGGGGACTTTGTTTCACCCCTCCACTTT.

V is TRBV28 and J is TRBJ1-5; the match to TRBD1 covers 8 bases. V lost 4 bases, J lost 5 bases, and 7 bases stayed unmatched. Germline V gene sequence: CDR1 MDHEN, CDR2 SYDVKM. The CDR3 is 15 residues long. The CDR3 coding sequence is TGTGCCAGCAGTTCTACCGGGACAGGTTATCAGCCCCAGCATTTT. It encodes CASSSTGTGYQPQHF.

This clonotype was seen at least ten times. V usage is TRBV6-5 and J usage is TRBJ2-7; the D gene is possibly TRBD2 (7 bases). V was pared by 4 bases and J by 5 bases, with 15 bases between. Germline values: CDR1 MNHEY, CDR2 SVGAGI. CDR3 length equals 14 residues. This CDR3 reads CASSWGGPRDEQYF. Written as DNA, the CDR3 is TGTGCCAGCAGTTGGGGGGGCCCTCGGGACGAGCAGTACTTC.